Following are 8 T cell receptor beta chains from one sample sequenced in a study of blood T cell repertoires in COVID-19. Only in-frame clones appear in the TCRdb table, and some are missing; sequencing was by immunoSEQ multiplex PCR. The sample has around 130,000 clones; about nine tenths are singletons. Sequencing used peripheral blood. Receptor source: an elderly woman with acute or convalescent COVID-19.

This chain connects TRBV18 to TRBJ2-2; TRBD2 is a possible D gene (6 bases). The V gene's germline CDR1 is KGHSH and CDR2 LQKENI. The length of the CDR3 is 15 residues. V was clipped by 3 bases and J by 1 base, with 9 bases between them. The CDR3 loop reads CASSPGLMNTGELFF. CDR3 coding DNA: TGTGCCAGCTCACCGGGACTGATGAACACCGGGGAGCTGTTTTTT.

This rearrangement joins TRBV28 to TRBJ1-3; D not resolved. The V end lost 5 bases, the J end lost 1 base, and 9 bases lay between the germline ends. The CDR3 has 14 residues. Per the germline V gene, CDR1 is MDHEN and CDR2 is SYDVKM. CDR3 coding DNA: TGTGCCAGCAGTCCCGGTTCATCTGGAAACACCATATATTTT. Translation: CASSPGSSGNTIYF.

The rearrangement joins TRBV7-2 to TRBJ1-5, with D hard to call. Looked up from germline, CDR1 is SGHTA and CDR2 is FQGNSA. Trimming removed 2 bases at V and 1 base at J, with 6 bases between. There are 14 residues in the CDR3. CDR3 loop: CASSLRESNQPQHF. The DNA of the CDR3 is TGTGCCAGCAGCTTACGGGAAAGCAATCAGCCCCAGCATTTT. Supplemented by reference TRBV7-2 and TRBJ1-5, the full variable domain reads GAGVSQSPSNKVTEKGKDVELRCDPISGHTALYWYRQSLGQGLEFLIYFQGNSAPDKSGLPSDRFSAERTGGSVSTLTIQRTQQEDSAVYLCASSLRESNQPQHFGDGTRLSIL.

This chain uses TRBV3-1 (or the pseudogene TRBV3-2) with TRBJ2-1; 7 nucleotides match TRBD1. Losses at the gene ends were 4 bases for V and 3 bases for J; bases not matched to a gene: 6. There are 15 residues in the CDR3. Germline V gene sequence: CDR1 LGHDT, CDR2 YNNKEL (reference sequence). CDR3 in DNA: TGTGCCAGCAGCCCGGGACAGCAGCTCTACAATGAGCAGTTCTTC. Encoded protein: CASSPGQQLYNEQFF.

The CDR3 here is CASSLFAGDTGELFF. The CDR3 region has the DNA TGTGCCAGCAGCTTATTTGCGGGGGACACCGGGGAGCTGTTTTTT. This rearrangement joins TRBV7-2 to TRBJ2-2, with 7 positions matching TRBD2. V was pared by 2 bases and J by 3 bases, with 3 bases of the junction left unmatched. Germline values: CDR1 SGHTA, CDR2 FQGNSA. The CDR3 extends over 15 amino acids.

This clone was seen once. The gene calls are TRBV30 and TRBJ1-1; weak D call: TRBD1 (6 bases). Germline CDR1 reads GTSNPN; CDR2 reads SVGIG (reference sequence). The CDR3 runs to 15 residues. V was pared by 3 bases and J by 7 bases, with 21 bases between. The CDR3 coding sequence is TGTGCCTGGAGGGCCCCGGGACGGGACACGGTTGAAGCTTTCTTT. Its protein is CAWRAPGRDTVEAFF. The complete variable domain, with remaining parts taken from reference TRBV30 and TRBJ1-1, reads SQTIHQWPATLVQPVGSPLSLECTVEGTSNPNLYWYRQAAGRGLQLLFYSVGIGQISSEVPQNLSASRPQDRQFILSSKKLLLSDSGFYLCAWRAPGRDTVEAFFGQGTRLTVV.

The chain has TRBV7-8 and TRBJ2-5, with D uncertain. The CDR3 is made up of 14 amino acids. With 5 bases removed from V and 2 bases from J, the gap between germline ends came to 12 bases. The germline CDR1 and CDR2 sequences are SGHVS and FQNEAQ. CDR3 sequence reads: CASSPRTAQETQYF. For the CDR3, the DNA is TGTGCCAGCAGCCCCCGTACTGCACAAGAGACCCAGTACTTC.

This chain connects TRBV27 to TRBJ2-7; no clear D gene. This CDR3 comprises 14 residues. With 4 bases removed from V and 4 bases from J, the gap between germline ends came to 14 bases. The germline CDR1 and CDR2 sequences are MNHEY and SMNVEV (reference sequence). As DNA, the CDR3 is TGTGCCAGCAGTTCCCCGACATTGGCGTACGAGCAGTACTTC. Translating gives CASSSPTLAYEQYF.